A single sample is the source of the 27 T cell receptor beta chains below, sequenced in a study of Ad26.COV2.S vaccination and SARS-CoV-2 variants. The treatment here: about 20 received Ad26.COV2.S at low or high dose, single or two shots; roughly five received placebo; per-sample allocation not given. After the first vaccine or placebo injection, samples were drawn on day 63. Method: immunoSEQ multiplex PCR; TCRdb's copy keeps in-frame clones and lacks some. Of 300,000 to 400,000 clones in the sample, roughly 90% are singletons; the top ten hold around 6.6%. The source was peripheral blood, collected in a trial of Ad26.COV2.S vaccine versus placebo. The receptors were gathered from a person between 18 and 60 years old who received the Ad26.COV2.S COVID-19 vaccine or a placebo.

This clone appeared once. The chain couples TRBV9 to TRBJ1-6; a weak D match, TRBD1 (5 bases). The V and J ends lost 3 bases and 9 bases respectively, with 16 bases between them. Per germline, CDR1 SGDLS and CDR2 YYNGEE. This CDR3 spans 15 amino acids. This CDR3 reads CASSGSQGVGSPLHF. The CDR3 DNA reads TGTGCCAGCAGCGGAAGCCAGGGAGTGGGTTCACCCCTCCACTTT.

This CDR3 is CASRAGGDTQYF. CDR3 coding DNA: TGTGCCAGCAGGGCGGGGGGAGATACGCAGTATTTT. The J gene is TRBJ2-3, the V gene TRBV2; TRBD2 agrees at 8 bases. The CDR3 contains 12 residues. Germline V gene lookup returns CDR1 SNHLY and CDR2 FYNNEI. With 6 bases clipped from V and 5 bases from J, the junction kept 1 base outside the gene matches.

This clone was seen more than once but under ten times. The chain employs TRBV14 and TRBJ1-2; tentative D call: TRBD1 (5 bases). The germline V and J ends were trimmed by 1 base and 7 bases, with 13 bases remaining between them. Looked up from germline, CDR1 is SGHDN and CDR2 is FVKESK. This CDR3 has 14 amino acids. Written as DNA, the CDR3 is TGTGCCAGCAGCCAAGCGTGGGGCGCCTTTGGCTACACCTTC. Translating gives CASSQAWGAFGYTF.

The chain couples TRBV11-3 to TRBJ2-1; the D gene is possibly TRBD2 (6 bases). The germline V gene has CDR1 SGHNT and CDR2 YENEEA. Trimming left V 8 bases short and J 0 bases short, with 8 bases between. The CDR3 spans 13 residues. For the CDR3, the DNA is TGTGCCAGCCGGGACTCCTCCTACAATGAGCAGTTCTTC. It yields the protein CASRDSSYNEQFF. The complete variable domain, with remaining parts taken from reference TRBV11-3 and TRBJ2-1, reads EAGVVQSPRYKIIEKKQPVAFWCNPISGHNTLYWYLQNLGQGPELLIRYENEEAVDDSQLPKDRFSAERLKGVDSTLKIQPAELGDSAVYLCASRDSSYNEQFFGPGTRLTVL.

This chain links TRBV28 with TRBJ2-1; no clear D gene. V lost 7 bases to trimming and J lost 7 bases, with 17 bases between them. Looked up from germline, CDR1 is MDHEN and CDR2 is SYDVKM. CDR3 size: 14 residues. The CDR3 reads CASTQELGWNEQFF. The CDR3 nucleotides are TGTGCCAGCACTCAGGAGTTGGGTTGGAATGAGCAGTTCTTC.

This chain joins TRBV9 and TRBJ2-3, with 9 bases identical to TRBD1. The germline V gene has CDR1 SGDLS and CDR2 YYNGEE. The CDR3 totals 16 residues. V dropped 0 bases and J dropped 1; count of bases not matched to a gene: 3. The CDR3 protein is CASSVGDRAGTDTQYF. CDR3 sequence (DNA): TGTGCCAGCAGCGTAGGGGACAGGGCCGGCACAGATACGCAGTATTTT. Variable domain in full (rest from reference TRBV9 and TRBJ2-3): DSGVTQTPKHLITATGQRVTLRCSPRSGDLSVYWYQQSLDQGLQFLIQYYNGEERAKGNILERFSAQQFPDLHSELNLSSLELGDSALYFCASSVGDRAGTDTQYFGPGTRLTVL.

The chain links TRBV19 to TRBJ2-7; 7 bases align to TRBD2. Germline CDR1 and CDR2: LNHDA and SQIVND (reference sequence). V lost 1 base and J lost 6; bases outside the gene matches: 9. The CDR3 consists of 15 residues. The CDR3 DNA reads TGTGCCAGTAGTATAGCAAGCCGGACTAGGGGCGAGCAGTACTTC. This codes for CASSIASRTRGEQYF.

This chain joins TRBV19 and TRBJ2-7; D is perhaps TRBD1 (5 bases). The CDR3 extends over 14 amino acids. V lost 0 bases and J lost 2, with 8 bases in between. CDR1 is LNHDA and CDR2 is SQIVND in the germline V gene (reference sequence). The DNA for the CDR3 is TGTGCCAGTAGTATAGACCCAGGGCCCTACGAGCAGTACTTC. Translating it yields CASSIDPGPYEQYF.

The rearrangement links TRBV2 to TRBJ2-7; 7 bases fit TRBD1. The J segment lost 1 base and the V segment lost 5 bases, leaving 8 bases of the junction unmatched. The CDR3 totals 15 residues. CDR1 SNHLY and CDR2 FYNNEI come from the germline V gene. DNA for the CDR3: TGTGCCAGCAGTCCTACGGGACAGACATCCTACGAGCAGTACTTC. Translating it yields CASSPTGQTSYEQYF.

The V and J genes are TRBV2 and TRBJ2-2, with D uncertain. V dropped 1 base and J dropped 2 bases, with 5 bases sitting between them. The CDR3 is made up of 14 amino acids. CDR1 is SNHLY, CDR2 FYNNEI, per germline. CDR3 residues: CASSEGRNTGELFF. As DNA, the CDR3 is TGTGCCAGCAGTGAAGGCAGAAACACCGGGGAGCTGTTTTTT. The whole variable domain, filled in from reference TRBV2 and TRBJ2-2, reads EPEVTQTPSHQVTQMGQEVILRCVPISNHLYFYWYRQILGQKVEFLVSFYNNEISEKSEIFDDQFSVERPDGSNFTLKIRSTKLEDSAMYFCASSEGRNTGELFFGEGSRLTVL.

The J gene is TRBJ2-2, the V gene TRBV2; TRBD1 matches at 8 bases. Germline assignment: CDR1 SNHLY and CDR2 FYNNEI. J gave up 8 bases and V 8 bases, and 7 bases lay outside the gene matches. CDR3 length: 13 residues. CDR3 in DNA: TGTGCCAGCTCGACAGGGGTGGCGGGGGAGCTGTTTTTT. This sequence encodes CASSTGVAGELFF.

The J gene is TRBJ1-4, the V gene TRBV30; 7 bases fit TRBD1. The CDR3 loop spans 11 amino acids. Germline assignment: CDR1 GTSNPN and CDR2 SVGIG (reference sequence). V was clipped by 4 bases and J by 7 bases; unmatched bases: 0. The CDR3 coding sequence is TGTGCCTGGAACAGGGGTGAAAAACTGTTTTTT. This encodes CAWNRGEKLFF.

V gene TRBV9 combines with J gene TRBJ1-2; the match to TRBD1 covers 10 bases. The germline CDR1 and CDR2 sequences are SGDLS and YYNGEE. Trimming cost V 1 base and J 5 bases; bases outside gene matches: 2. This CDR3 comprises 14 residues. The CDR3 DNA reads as TGTGCCAGCAGCGTATTGGGACAGGGGTATGGCTACACCTTC. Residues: CASSVLGQGYGYTF.

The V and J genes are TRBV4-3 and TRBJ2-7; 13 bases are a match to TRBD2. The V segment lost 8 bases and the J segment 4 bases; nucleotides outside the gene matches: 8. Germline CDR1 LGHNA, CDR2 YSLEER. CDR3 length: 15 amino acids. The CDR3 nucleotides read TGCGCCAGCTCCACCGGACTAGCGGGAGTGTACGAGCAGTACTTC. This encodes CASSTGLAGVYEQYF.

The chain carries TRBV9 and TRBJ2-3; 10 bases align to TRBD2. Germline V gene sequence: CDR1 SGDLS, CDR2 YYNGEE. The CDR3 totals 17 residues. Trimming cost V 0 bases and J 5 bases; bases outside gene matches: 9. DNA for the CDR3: TGTGCCAGCAGCGTAGTTCCTTTAGCGGGAGGACTAGATACGCAGTATTTT. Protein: CASSVVPLAGGLDTQYF.

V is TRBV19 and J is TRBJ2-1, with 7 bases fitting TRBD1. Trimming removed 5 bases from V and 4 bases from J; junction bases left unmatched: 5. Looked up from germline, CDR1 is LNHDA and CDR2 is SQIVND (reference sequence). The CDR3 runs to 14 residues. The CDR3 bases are TGTGCCAGTAGTGGTGCAGGGGGTTACAATGAGCAGTTCTTC. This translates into CASSGAGGYNEQFF.

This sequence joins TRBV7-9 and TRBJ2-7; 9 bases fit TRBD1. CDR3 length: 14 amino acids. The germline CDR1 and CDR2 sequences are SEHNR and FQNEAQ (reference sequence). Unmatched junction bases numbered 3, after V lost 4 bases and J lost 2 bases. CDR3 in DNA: TGTGCCAGCAGCTCGGACAGGGGAACCTACGAGCAGTACTTC. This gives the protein CASSSDRGTYEQYF.

The CDR3 loop is CASSETGQSYEQYF. In DNA form, the CDR3 reads TGTGCCAGCAGTGAAACGGGGCAATCCTACGAGCAGTACTTC. J is TRBJ2-7 and V is TRBV6-1; the D gene could be TRBD1 or TRBD2 (5 bases each). Looked up from germline, CDR1 is MNHNS and CDR2 is SASEGT. The V end lost 2 bases, the J end lost 1 base, and 9 bases lay between the germline ends. This CDR3 is 14 amino acids long.

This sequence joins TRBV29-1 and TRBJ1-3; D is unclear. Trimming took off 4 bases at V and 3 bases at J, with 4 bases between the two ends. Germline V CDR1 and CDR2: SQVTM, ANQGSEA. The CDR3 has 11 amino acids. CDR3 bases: TGCAGCGTTGGGGTTGGAAACACCATATATTTT. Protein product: CSVGVGNTIYF.

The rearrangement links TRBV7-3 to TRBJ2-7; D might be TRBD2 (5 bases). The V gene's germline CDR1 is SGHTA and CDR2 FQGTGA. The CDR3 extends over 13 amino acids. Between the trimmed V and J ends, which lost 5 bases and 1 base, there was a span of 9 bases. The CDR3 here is CASSPGDSYEQYF. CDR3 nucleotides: TGTGCCAGCAGCCCCGGGGATTCCTACGAGCAGTACTTC.

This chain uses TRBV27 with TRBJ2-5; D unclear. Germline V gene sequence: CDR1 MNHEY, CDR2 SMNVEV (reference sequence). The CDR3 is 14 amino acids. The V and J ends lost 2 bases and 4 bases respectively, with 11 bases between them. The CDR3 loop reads CASSLRRLGETQYF. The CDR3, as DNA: TGTGCCAGCAGTTTAAGGCGGCTTGGAGAGACCCAGTACTTC.

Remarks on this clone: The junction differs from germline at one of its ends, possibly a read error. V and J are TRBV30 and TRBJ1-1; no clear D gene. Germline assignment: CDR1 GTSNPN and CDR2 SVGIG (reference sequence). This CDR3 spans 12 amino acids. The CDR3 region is CVWRDGRESAFF. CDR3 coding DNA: TGTGTCTGGAGAGATGGCCGAGAAAGTGCTTTCTTT.

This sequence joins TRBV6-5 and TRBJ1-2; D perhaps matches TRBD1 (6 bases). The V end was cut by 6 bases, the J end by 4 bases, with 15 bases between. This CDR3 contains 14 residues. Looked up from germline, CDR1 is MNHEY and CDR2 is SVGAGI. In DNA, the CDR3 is TGTGCCAGCAGCAATGCTGGACAGCCCTATGGCTACACCTTC. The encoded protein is CASSNAGQPYGYTF.

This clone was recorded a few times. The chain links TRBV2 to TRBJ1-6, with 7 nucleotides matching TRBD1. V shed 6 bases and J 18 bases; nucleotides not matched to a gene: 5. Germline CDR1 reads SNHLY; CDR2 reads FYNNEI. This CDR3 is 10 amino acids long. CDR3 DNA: TGTGCCAGCAGCGCCGGGACAGCCCACTTT. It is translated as CASSAGTAHF. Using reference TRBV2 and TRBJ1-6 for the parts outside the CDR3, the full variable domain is EPEVTQTPSHQVTQMGQEVILRCVPISNHLYFYWYRQILGQKVEFLVSFYNNEISEKSEIFDDQFSVERPDGSNFTLKIRSTKLEDSAMYFCASSAGTAHFGNGTRLTVT.

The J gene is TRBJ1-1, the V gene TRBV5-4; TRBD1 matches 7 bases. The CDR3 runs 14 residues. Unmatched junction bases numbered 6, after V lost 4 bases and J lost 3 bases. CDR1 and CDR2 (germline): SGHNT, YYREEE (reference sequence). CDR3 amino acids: CASSLGQRDTEAFF. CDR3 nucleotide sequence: TGTGCCAGCAGCCTGGGACAGCGGGACACTGAAGCTTTCTTT.

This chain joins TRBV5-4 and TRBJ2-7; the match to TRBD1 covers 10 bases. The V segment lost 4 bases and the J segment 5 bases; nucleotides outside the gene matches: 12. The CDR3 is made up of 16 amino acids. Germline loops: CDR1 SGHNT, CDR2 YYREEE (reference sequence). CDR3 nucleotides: TGTGCCAGCAGCCTGGGGACAGGGGTGTCGGGGGACGAGCAGTACTTC. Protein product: CASSLGTGVSGDEQYF.

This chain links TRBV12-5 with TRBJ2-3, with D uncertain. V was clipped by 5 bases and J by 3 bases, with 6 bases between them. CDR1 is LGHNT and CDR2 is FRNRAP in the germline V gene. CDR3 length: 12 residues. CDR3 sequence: CASGIRTDTQYF. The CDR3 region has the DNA TGTGCTAGTGGTATCCGAACAGATACGCAGTATTTT.